The 26 T cell receptor beta chains presented below share a single source sample, sequenced in a study of blood T cell repertoires in COVID-19. TCRdb keeps only in-frame clones here, not all; method: immunoSEQ multiplex PCR. This table holds 280,000 or so clones, less than 85% found once. Sequenced material: PBMCs or T cells enriched from blood (not recorded which). The source is a woman aged 45-60 years who had recovered from COVID-19.

The V call is TRBV12-5, the J call TRBJ1-4; D possibly corresponds to TRBD1 (6 bases). V was pared by 3 bases and J by 8 bases, with 19 bases between. CDR1 LGHNT and CDR2 FRNRAP come from the germline V gene. CDR3 length: 16 amino acids. CDR3 loop: CASGFDQTGRGEKLFF. The CDR3 DNA reads TGTGCTAGTGGTTTTGATCAGACAGGCCGGGGAGAAAAACTGTTTTTT.

The chain carries TRBV21-1 and TRBJ2-2; whether TRBD2, the table's D call, matches the DNA was not checked. TRBV21-1 is recorded as a pseudogene. CDR3 length equals 14 residues. CDR3 nucleotides: TGTGCCAGCAGCGAGACTAGACTTCCCGGGGAGCTGTTTTTT. Translated, it gives CASSETRLPGELFF.

J is TRBJ2-5 and V is TRBV5-4, with TRBD2 matching 7 bases. Germline V gives CDR1 SGHNT, CDR2 YYREEE (reference sequence). This CDR3 spans 16 amino acids. After removal of 2 bases from V and 3 bases from J, the junction contained 10 bases not matched to a gene. This chain's CDR3 is CASSFSLAEGEETQYF. CDR3 nucleotides: TGTGCCAGCAGCTTCTCGCTAGCGGAAGGGGAAGAGACCCAGTACTTC. Supplemented by reference TRBV5-4 and TRBJ2-5, the full variable domain reads ETGVTQSPTHLIKTRGQQVTLRCSSQSGHNTVSWYQQALGQGPQFIFQYYREEENGRGNFPPRFSGLQFPNYSSELNVNALELDDSALYLCASSFSLAEGEETQYFGPGTRLLVL.

The chain couples TRBV30 to TRBJ1-1; D is uncertain. With 4 bases removed from V and 0 bases from J, the gap between germline ends came to 18 bases. This CDR3 is 16 amino acids long. The germline CDR1 and CDR2 sequences are GTSNPN and SVGIG (reference sequence). CDR3 region: CAWMHRGVPMNTEAFF. The CDR3 DNA reads TGTGCCTGGATGCACCGGGGAGTCCCCATGAACACTGAAGCTTTCTTT.

V usage is TRBV6-1 and J usage is TRBJ1-3; weak D call: TRBD1 (5 bases). Germline V gives CDR1 MNHNS, CDR2 SASEGT. V was trimmed by 1 base and J by 4 bases, leaving 17 bases between them. The CDR3 has 17 amino acids. CDR3 nucleotide sequence: TGTGCCAGCAGTGAAGGTCTTGGGGCAGGGTCAGGAAACACCATATATTTT. Protein: CASSEGLGAGSGNTIYF.

A few counts support this clone. The rearrangement links TRBV11-3 to TRBJ1-1; unclear D gene. The length of the CDR3 is 16 residues. Germline assignment: CDR1 SGHNT and CDR2 YENEEA. Trimming removed 2 bases from V and 1 base from J, with 14 bases in between. As DNA, the CDR3 is TGTGCCAGCAGCTTAAAGGTACAACCGGGGAACACTGAAGCTTTCTTT. Its protein is CASSLKVQPGNTEAFF.

The J gene is TRBJ2-7, the V gene TRBV30, with TRBD1 identical over 10 bases. The CDR3 totals 13 residues. From germline, CDR1 is GTSNPN and CDR2 SVGIG (reference sequence). V lost 2 bases, J lost 7 bases, and 5 bases stayed unmatched. The CDR3 protein is CAWSRQGAGEQYF. CDR3 DNA sequence: TGTGCCTGGAGTCGACAGGGGGCAGGTGAGCAGTACTTC.

In this sample, this clone turned up a few times. The chain recombines TRBV21-1 with TRBJ1-5; the D call in the table, TRBD1, was not verified against the DNA. TRBV21-1 is assigned pseudogene status. This CDR3 region has 15 residues. The CDR3 spells CASSKGTGVNQPQHF. The CDR3 DNA reads TGTGCCAGCAGCAAGGGGACAGGGGTCAATCAGCCCCAGCATTTT.

This sequence joins TRBV6-1 and TRBJ1-5, with a possible D match to TRBD1 (6 bases). The length of the CDR3 is 14 residues. Germline values: CDR1 MNHNS, CDR2 SASEGT. V was trimmed by 3 bases and J by 3 bases, leaving 9 bases between them. The chain's CDR3 is CASSDGGPNQPQHF. The CDR3 nucleotides are TGTGCCAGCAGTGATGGGGGCCCCAATCAGCCCCAGCATTTT.

This chain links TRBV27 with TRBJ1-5; 7 bases agree with TRBD1. CDR1 and CDR2 (germline): MNHEY, SMNVEV (reference sequence). V lost 6 bases and J lost 2; bases outside the gene matches: 13. This CDR3 has 17 residues. CDR3 protein: CASRRVLQGIGNQPQHF. In DNA form, the CDR3 reads TGTGCCAGCAGGAGAGTCCTACAGGGGATCGGCAATCAGCCCCAGCATTTT.

The chain recombines TRBV30 with TRBJ1-3; 12 nucleotides match TRBD1. This CDR3 region has 15 residues. Germline V gene data show CDR1 as GTSNPN and CDR2 as SVGIG (reference sequence). With 3 bases clipped from V and 4 bases from J, the junction kept 4 bases outside the gene matches. Written as DNA, the CDR3 is TGTGCCTGGAGGGGGGACAGGGGGCAAGGAAACACCATATATTTT. It yields the protein CAWRGDRGQGNTIYF. Filled out from reference TRBV30 and TRBJ1-3, the complete variable domain reads SQTIHQWPATLVQPVGSPLSLECTVEGTSNPNLYWYRQAAGRGLQLLFYSVGIGQISSEVPQNLSASRPQDRQFILSSKKLLLSDSGFYLCAWRGDRGQGNTIYFGEGSWLTVV.

The chain joins TRBV7-3 to TRBJ2-2; TRBD1 is a possible D gene (5 bases). The CDR3 spans 15 residues. V was pared by 6 bases and J by 2 bases, with 13 bases between. Germline loops: CDR1 SGHTA, CDR2 FQGTGA. The CDR3 sequence: CASSVDIDNTGELFF. The CDR3 DNA reads as TGTGCCAGCAGTGTGGACATAGACAACACCGGGGAGCTGTTTTTT.

This chain connects TRBV12-3 or TRBV12-4 to TRBJ1-5; the D gene is possibly TRBD1 (6 bases). Trimming removed 6 bases from V and 11 bases from J, with 14 bases in between. The CDR3 consists of 12 residues. The CDR3 DNA reads TGTGCCAGCAGACAGGGATTTACAGCCCAGCATTTT. Translated, it gives CASRQGFTAQHF.

This clone came up a few times. CDR3 coding DNA: TGTGCCAGCAGTTTCGGGGAGACCCAGTACTTC. This translates into CASSFGETQYF. The rearrangement uses TRBV12-3 or TRBV12-4 and TRBJ2-5; D gene ambiguous. Trimming took 3 bases from V and 5 from J, leaving 4 bases between them. This CDR3 is 11 amino acids long.

The J gene is TRBJ2-3, the V gene TRBV12-3 or TRBV12-4, with 7 nucleotides matching TRBD1. V lost 7 bases, J lost 5 bases, and 6 bases stayed unmatched. The length of the CDR3 is 13 residues. The CDR3 spells CASTPQGLDTQYF. CDR3 sequence (DNA): TGTGCCAGCACCCCACAGGGGTTAGATACGCAGTATTTT.

The genes are TRBV4-1 and TRBJ1-3; 7 nucleotides agree with TRBD1. CDR1 and CDR2 (germline): MGHRA, YSYEKL. The CDR3 contains 16 residues. J lost 0 bases, V lost 2 bases, and 4 bases had no gene match. CDR3 nucleotide sequence: TGCGCCAGCAGCCAACAGACAGGGAACTCTGGAAACACCATATATTTT. Protein: CASSQQTGNSGNTIYF.

The chain joins TRBV5-6 to TRBJ2-7; TRBD1 matches at 11 bases. Germline-derived CDR1 and CDR2 are SGHDT and YYEEEE. The CDR3 has 13 residues. After removal of 3 bases from V and 5 bases from J, the junction contained 1 base not matched to a gene. The CDR3 sequence is CASSWDRGNEQYF. CDR3 DNA: TGTGCCAGCAGCTGGGACAGGGGGAACGAGCAGTACTTC.

V usage is TRBV7-3 and J usage is TRBJ2-1, with D tentatively TRBD2 (6 bases). The V gene's germline CDR1 is SGHTA and CDR2 FQGTGA. The CDR3 has 15 residues. V lost 1 base to trimming and J lost 4 bases, with 11 bases between them. CDR3 amino acids: CASSLRGLPYNEQFF. CDR3 coding DNA: TGTGCCAGCAGCTTAAGGGGACTGCCTTACAATGAGCAGTTCTTC.

The rearrangement uses TRBV20-1 and TRBJ2-7, with D uncertain. In germline, CDR1 is DFQATT, CDR2 SNEGSKA (reference sequence). This CDR3 comprises 11 residues. Between the trimmed V and J ends, which lost 2 bases and 3 bases, there was a span of 5 bases. The CDR3 is CSARSDYEQYF. The CDR3 DNA follows: TGCAGTGCTAGAAGCGACTACGAGCAGTACTTC.

This clone occurred a few times. The chain has TRBV18 and TRBJ1-6; TRBD1 matches 8 bases. This CDR3 region has 20 residues. The germline V gene encodes CDR1 KGHSH and CDR2 LQKENI. V was clipped by 1 base and J by 0 bases; unmatched bases: 11. CDR3 coding DNA: TGTGCCAGCTCACCACTGGACAGGGCAGCGCAAAGCTCCTATAATTCACCCCTCCACTTT. Translation: CASSPLDRAAQSSYNSPLHF.

The rearrangement links TRBV7-2 to TRBJ1-1; D is ambiguous. The V gene lost 1 base and the J gene lost 5 bases, with 8 bases spanning the gap. The CDR3 runs 13 residues. CDR1 is SGHTA and CDR2 is FQGNSA in the germline V gene. The CDR3 sequence: CASSLVSATEAFF. The CDR3 DNA is TGTGCCAGCAGCTTAGTGTCAGCGACTGAAGCTTTCTTT.

The chain carries TRBV10-3 and TRBJ2-4; TRBD2 aligns across 10 bases. J lost 8 bases, V lost 4 bases, and 5 bases had no gene match. Germline loops: CDR1 ENHRY, CDR2 SYGVKD. This CDR3 has 14 amino acids. In DNA form, the CDR3 reads TGTGCCATCAGTGCTAGCGGGGGAGGGGACATTCAGTACTTC. Translated, it gives CAISASGGGDIQYF.

V and J are TRBV5-4 and TRBJ2-5; D is unclear. The CDR3 runs to 11 residues. The V and J ends lost 3 bases and 3 bases respectively, with 3 bases between them. The germline V gene has CDR1 SGHNT and CDR2 YYREEE (reference sequence). The CDR3 region has the DNA TGTGCCAGCAGCTCAAAAGAGACCCAGTACTTC. It encodes CASSSKETQYF. The full variable domain, its missing parts supplied by reference TRBV5-4 and TRBJ2-5, is ETGVTQSPTHLIKTRGQQVTLRCSSQSGHNTVSWYQQALGQGPQFIFQYYREEENGRGNFPPRFSGLQFPNYSSELNVNALELDDSALYLCASSSKETQYFGPGTRLLVL.

V usage is TRBV7-2 and J usage is TRBJ1-1; possible D gene TRBD1, 5 bases. This CDR3 has 15 amino acids. V gave up 4 bases and J gave up 1 base, with 13 bases separating them. Germline assignment: CDR1 SGHTA and CDR2 FQGNSA. The CDR3 spells CASSSQTTGNTEAFF. In DNA form, the CDR3 reads TGTGCCAGCAGCTCACAGACCACAGGGAACACTGAAGCTTTCTTT.

The V call is TRBV28, the J call TRBJ2-7; 7 nucleotides line up with TRBD2. The CDR3 spans 13 residues. The ends lost 7 bases at V and 2 bases at J; junction bases unmatched: 5. CDR1 and CDR2 from the germline V gene are MDHEN and SYDVKM. The DNA for the CDR3 is TGTGCCAGCAACGGACTAGGAGCCTACGAGCAGTACTTC. Translated, it gives CASNGLGAYEQYF. Full variable domain (rest looked up from reference TRBV28 and TRBJ2-7): DVKVTQSSRYLVKRTGEKVFLECVQDMDHENMFWYRQDPGLGLRLIYFSYDVKMKEKGDIPEGYSVSREKKERFSLILESASTNQTSMYLCASNGLGAYEQYFGPGTRLTVT.

The chain couples TRBV7-6 to TRBJ2-3; D is possibly TRBD1 (6 bases). CDR1 is SGHVS and CDR2 is FNYEAQ in the germline V gene. With 2 bases removed from V and 5 bases from J, the gap between germline ends came to 14 bases. The CDR3 has 15 residues. The CDR3 protein is CASSLMGQKLDTQYF. The DNA for the CDR3 is TGTGCCAGCAGCTTAATGGGACAAAAGCTAGATACGCAGTATTTT.